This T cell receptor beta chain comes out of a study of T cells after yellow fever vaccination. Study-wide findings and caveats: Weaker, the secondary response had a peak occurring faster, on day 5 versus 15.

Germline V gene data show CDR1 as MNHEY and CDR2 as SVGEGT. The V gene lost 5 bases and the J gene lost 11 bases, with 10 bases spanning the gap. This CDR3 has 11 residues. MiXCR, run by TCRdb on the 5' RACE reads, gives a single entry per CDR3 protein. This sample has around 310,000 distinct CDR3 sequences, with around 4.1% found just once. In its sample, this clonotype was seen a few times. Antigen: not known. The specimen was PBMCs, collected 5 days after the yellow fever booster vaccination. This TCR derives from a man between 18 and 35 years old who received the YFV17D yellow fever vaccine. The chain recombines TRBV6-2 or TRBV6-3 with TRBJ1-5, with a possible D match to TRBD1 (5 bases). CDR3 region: CASSRGMTQHF. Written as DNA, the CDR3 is TGTGCCAGCAGTCGGGGCATGACCCAGCATTTT.